These 20 T cell receptor beta chains came from one sample sequenced in a study of blood T cell repertoires in COVID-19. Libraries were prepared by immunoSEQ multiplex PCR; TCRdb keeps only in-frame clonotypes and omits some of them. The data contain approximately 110,000 clones, 75% to 90% of them seen just once; the ten biggest clones take up about 13%. The sequenced sample was peripheral blood. The receptors were sampled from a human donor in a cohort sampled during active COVID-19.

This chain joins TRBV5-1 and TRBJ1-2, with D perhaps matching TRBD1 (5 bases). Germline V lookup: CDR1 SGHRS, CDR2 YFSETQ. Trimming removed 0 bases from V and 2 bases from J, with 11 bases in between. The CDR3 spans 15 residues. CDR3 coding DNA: TGCGCCAGCAGCTTGGAGCAGGGTCTCAACTATGGCTACACCTTC. Protein product: CASSLEQGLNYGYTF.

CDR3 region: CASSASGGLDEQFF. As DNA, the CDR3 is TGTGCCAGCAGCGCTAGCGGGGGGTTGGATGAGCAGTTCTTC. This chain links TRBV9 with TRBJ2-1; 11 nucleotides match TRBD2. This CDR3 has 14 residues. The germline V gene has CDR1 SGDLS and CDR2 YYNGEE. The trim removed 3 bases at V and 8 bases at J, leaving 4 bases unmatched. Combining the CDR3 with reference TRBV9 and TRBJ2-1 gives the whole variable domain DSGVTQTPKHLITATGQRVTLRCSPRSGDLSVYWYQQSLDQGLQFLIQYYNGEERAKGNILERFSAQQFPDLHSELNLSSLELGDSALYFCASSASGGLDEQFFGPGTRLTVL.

This clone was counted only a few times. The CDR3, as DNA: TGTGCCAGTAATACGGGGTCCTCTGGGGCCAACGTCCTGACTTTC. Residues: CASNTGSSGANVLTF. The rearrangement joins TRBV28 to TRBJ2-6, with D perhaps matching TRBD2 (5 bases). Germline CDR1 reads MDHEN; CDR2 reads SYDVKM. Deletions cut 9 bases from V and 0 bases from J, with 12 bases between. The CDR3 runs 15 residues.

This chain joins TRBV18 and TRBJ2-3; 7 bases align to TRBD2. CDR1 and CDR2 from the germline V gene are KGHSH and LQKENI. J was trimmed by 1 base and V by 2 bases; bases with no gene match: 3. CDR3 length: 15 residues. CDR3 residues: CASSPLRGGTDTQYF. The CDR3 coding sequence is TGTGCCAGCTCACCATTACGGGGGGGCACAGATACGCAGTATTTT. The full variable domain, in which reference TRBV18 and TRBJ2-3 provide the parts outside the CDR3, is NAGVMQNPRHLVRRRGQEARLRCSPMKGHSHVYWYRQLPEEGLKFMVYLQKENIIDESGMPKERFSAEFPKEGPSILRIQQVVRGDSAAYFCASSPLRGGTDTQYFGPGTRLTVL.

The chain couples TRBV2 to TRBJ1-2; 7 bases map to TRBD1. The germline V gene has CDR1 SNHLY and CDR2 FYNNEI. V dropped 4 bases and J dropped 4; count of bases not matched to a gene: 3. The CDR3 length is 13 residues. The DNA of the CDR3 is TGTGCCAGCAGTGGACAGGGCGGCTATGGCTACACCTTC. It translates to CASSGQGGYGYTF.

This clone was seen a single time. This chain links TRBV11-2 with TRBJ2-7, with 9 bases that match TRBD2. CDR1 SGHAT and CDR2 FQNNGV come from the germline V gene. The CDR3 is 15 amino acids. Losses at the gene ends were 1 base for V and 4 bases for J; bases not matched to a gene: 5. As DNA, the CDR3 is TGTGCCAGCAGCTTAGGTGCGGGGGGGCAGTACGAGCAGTACTTC. Amino acid sequence: CASSLGAGGQYEQYF.

This chain uses TRBV4-3 with TRBJ1-6, with 10 bases matching TRBD1. This CDR3 has 14 amino acids. Losses at the gene ends were 1 base for V and 11 bases for J; bases not matched to a gene: 2. CDR1 is LGHNA, CDR2 YSLEER, per germline. The CDR3 region has the DNA TGCGCCAGCAGCCAAGGGACAGGGGGGACACCCCTCCACTTT. Amino acids: CASSQGTGGTPLHF.

This chain uses TRBV29-1 with TRBJ1-1; D not resolved. This CDR3 has 14 amino acids. Trimming stripped 8 bases from V and 1 base from J, with 17 bases between. The germline CDR1 and CDR2 sequences are SQVTM and ANQGSEA. The chain's CDR3 is CSSTQFLKNTEAFF. CDR3 DNA sequence: TGCAGCAGTACACAGTTCTTAAAGAACACTGAAGCTTTCTTT. Complete variable domain (other parts from reference TRBV29-1 and TRBJ1-1): SAVISQKPSRDICQRGTSLTIQCQVDSQVTMMFWYRQQPGQSLTLIATANQGSEATYESGFVIDKFPISRPNLTFSTLTVSNMSPEDSSIYLCSSTQFLKNTEAFFGQGTRLTVV.

The chain combines TRBV18 with TRBJ2-2; TRBD2 matches at 9 bases. The trim removed 3 bases at V and 5 bases at J, leaving 7 bases unmatched. Germline CDR1 and CDR2: KGHSH and LQKENI. The CDR3 runs to 16 residues. CDR3 bases: TGTGCCAGCTCACCGGCGGGGGGGCTGAGGACCGGGGAGCTGTTTTTT. This codes for CASSPAGGLRTGELFF.

CDR3 coding DNA: TGTGCCAGCAGCCAAGGAGCTGGACAGGGTAACACTGAAGCTTTCTTT. Translation: CASSQGAGQGNTEAFF. This chain connects TRBV14 to TRBJ1-1; TRBD1 aligns across 8 bases. This CDR3 has 16 amino acids. Germline V gene lookup returns CDR1 SGHDN and CDR2 FVKESK. The V gene end was trimmed by 1 base and the J gene end by 2 bases; junction bases not matched to a gene: 6.

This chain connects TRBV20-1 to TRBJ2-1; possible D gene TRBD1, 6 bases. Trimming pared 3 bases from V and 9 bases from J, leaving 12 bases between. Germline V gene lookup returns CDR1 DFQATT and CDR2 SNEGSKA (reference sequence). The CDR3 has 12 amino acids. CDR3 region: CSASGGTGEQFF. The DNA for the CDR3 is TGCAGTGCTAGTGGGGGCACGGGTGAGCAGTTCTTC.

This chain connects TRBV20-1 to TRBJ2-1, with D hard to call. V lost 6 bases and J lost 7, with 7 bases in between. Germline CDR1 DFQATT, CDR2 SNEGSKA (reference sequence). This CDR3 comprises 10 residues. DNA for the CDR3: TGCAGTGCGAACGAGAATGAGCAGTTCTTC. It yields the protein CSANENEQFF.

This sequence joins TRBV5-1 and TRBJ2-7; D may be TRBD2 (6 bases). V lost 4 bases and J lost 5, with 19 bases in between. The CDR3 extends over 15 amino acids. Germline assignment: CDR1 SGHRS and CDR2 YFSETQ. For the CDR3, the DNA is TGCGCCAGCAGCCCATCGGGACTCAAGAGGAACGAGCAGTACTTC. Translation gives CASSPSGLKRNEQYF. The full variable domain, completed using reference TRBV5-1 and TRBJ2-7, is KAGVTQTPRYLIKTRGQQVTLSCSPISGHRSVSWYQQTPGQGLQFLFEYFSETQRNKGNFPGRFSGRQFSNSRSEMNVSTLELGDSALYLCASSPSGLKRNEQYFGPGTRLTVT.

This chain links TRBV9 with TRBJ2-1, with TRBD2 matching over 9 bases. This CDR3 has 16 residues. The J segment lost 4 bases and the V segment lost 0 bases, leaving 5 bases of the junction unmatched. The germline gives CDR1 SGDLS, CDR2 YYNGEE. In nucleotides, the CDR3 is TGTGCCAGCAGCGTAGTGCCGGGACTAGCATACAATGAGCAGTTCTTC. As protein: CASSVVPGLAYNEQFF.

The chain couples TRBV19 to TRBJ1-5, with TRBD1 matching 8 bases. This CDR3 comprises 15 residues. The germline V gene has CDR1 LNHDA and CDR2 SQIVND (reference sequence). J was trimmed by 2 bases and V by 7 bases; bases with no gene match: 7. The chain's CDR3 is CASTTTGDGNQPQHF. CDR3 nucleotides: TGTGCCAGTACTACGACAGGGGATGGCAATCAGCCCCAGCATTTT.

This rearrangement joins TRBV5-1 to TRBJ2-3; 11 nucleotides match TRBD2. Unmatched junction bases numbered 7, after V lost 0 bases and J lost 7 bases. Germline CDR1 reads SGHRS; CDR2 reads YFSETQ. The CDR3 consists of 16 residues. CDR3 protein: CASSLEFSGGAHTQYF. The CDR3 bases are TGCGCCAGCAGCTTGGAGTTTAGCGGGGGGGCCCATACGCAGTATTTT.

Points on this clone: The sample holds other DNA sequences that translate to the same CDR3. This chain joins TRBV18 and TRBJ2-3; a possible D gene is TRBD1 (6 bases). Germline CDR1 reads KGHSH; CDR2 reads LQKENI. This CDR3 is built from 14 residues. V lost 3 bases and J 0 bases, leaving 7 bases between the germline ends. CDR3 residues: CASSPRGSTDTQYF. DNA of the CDR3: TGTGCCAGCTCACCCAGGGGTAGCACAGATACGCAGTATTTT.

The chain has TRBV28 and TRBJ2-3, with D maybe TRBD1 (5 bases). V gave up 6 bases and J gave up 9 bases, with 16 bases separating them. This CDR3 is 13 amino acids long. Germline V lookup: CDR1 MDHEN, CDR2 SYDVKM. CDR3 protein: CASRGSGPGTQYF. The DNA of the CDR3 is TGTGCCAGCAGGGGATCCGGCCCAGGGACGCAGTATTTT.

The rearrangement joins TRBV7-8 to TRBJ1-2; D might be TRBD1 (5 bases). V was shortened by 5 bases and J by 2 bases, with 12 bases between the two germline ends. The CDR3 has 14 residues. Germline values: CDR1 SGHVS, CDR2 FQNEAQ. CDR3 sequence (DNA): TGTGCCAGCAGCCTAGGGACGGGGAACTATGGCTACACCTTC. Protein sequence: CASSLGTGNYGYTF.

The rearrangement joins TRBV5-5 to TRBJ2-1; D gene ambiguous. The germline V and J ends were trimmed by 4 bases and 8 bases, with 7 bases remaining between them. CDR3 length: 11 amino acids. The germline gives CDR1 SGHKS, CDR2 YYEKEE (reference sequence). The CDR3, as DNA: TGTGCCAGCAGCGTAGACTATGAGCAGTTCTTC. This sequence encodes CASSVDYEQFF. The entire variable domain, with the rest obtained from reference TRBV5-5 and TRBJ2-1, is as follows: DAGVTQSPTHLIKTRGQQVTLRCSPISGHKSVSWYQQVLGQGPQFIFQYYEKEERGRGNFPDRFSARQFPNYSSELNVNALLLGDSALYLCASSVDYEQFFGPGTRLTVL.